This T cell receptor (beta chain) derives from a study of STAT5B mutations in CD4+ large granular lymphocyte leukemia. The V segment lost 4 bases and the J segment 9 bases; nucleotides outside the gene matches: 10. The CDR3 consists of 14 residues. From germline, CDR1 is SGHDT and CDR2 YYEEEE. Assay: immunoSEQ multiplex PCR; the TCRdb copy retains only in-frame clones and omits some. The sample records around 21,000 clones, around 75% being singletons. Sequenced input: CD4+ T cells from blood buffy coats. This rearrangement joins TRBV5-6 to TRBJ2-1; 7 positions match TRBD2. The clonotype originates from a human donor in good health. The CDR3 loop reads CASSHDGREGEQFF. CDR3 sequence (DNA): TGTGCCAGCAGCCATGATGGGAGGGAGGGTGAGCAGTTCTTC.